Each of the 5 T cell receptor beta chains below was sequenced from the same sample in a study of a mutant IDH1 vaccine in newly diagnosed glioma. The time point denotes: week 5, during vaccination. Vaccinated patients received 300 ug of mutant IDH1 20-mer peptide per dose, with topical imiquimod. Profiling relied on immunoSEQ multiplex PCR, and the TCRdb table lists in-frame clones only, not all of them. The sample yields around 49,000 clones, 78% seen once. No antigen has been assigned to these receptors. This specimen was PBMCs, taken from a glioma patient whose treatment included an IDH1 peptide vaccine. The receptors derive from a man aged 45-65 years with glioma.

J is TRBJ1-2 and V is TRBV5-8; D is unresolved. CDR3 length equals 15 residues. Per the germline V gene, CDR1 is SGHTS and CDR2 is YDEGEE. V dropped 0 bases and J dropped 0 bases, with 9 bases sitting between them. CDR3 amino acids: CASSLVAVTNYGYTF. The CDR3, as DNA: TGTGCCAGCAGCTTGGTGGCAGTCACTAACTATGGCTACACCTTC. The full variable domain, rest sourced from reference TRBV5-8 and TRBJ1-2, is EAGVTQSPTHLIKTRGQQATLRCSPISGHTSVYWYQQALGLGLQFLLWYDEGEERNRGNFPPRFSGRQFPNYSSELNVNALELEDSALYLCASSLVAVTNYGYTFGSGTRLTVV.

J is TRBJ1-4 and V is TRBV18; 8 bases are a match to TRBD1. Per germline, CDR1 KGHSH and CDR2 LQKENI. V lost 5 bases to trimming and J lost 4 bases; unmatched junction nucleotides: 6. This CDR3 has 15 amino acids. The DNA for the CDR3 is TGTGCCAGCTCAGAGATACAGGGGGATAATGAAAAACTGTTTTTT. The encoded protein is CASSEIQGDNEKLFF.

This sequence joins TRBV4-1 and TRBJ1-4; D is unresolved. The V and J ends lost 0 bases and 3 bases respectively, with 14 bases between them. This CDR3 has 17 residues. Germline-derived CDR1 and CDR2 are MGHRA and YSYEKL. CDR3 sequence (DNA): TGCGCCAGCAGCCAAGATTCGGCGTCAGGACCTAATGAAAAACTGTTTTTT. Amino acids: CASSQDSASGPNEKLFF.

The J gene is TRBJ2-5, the V gene TRBV10-2, with D hard to call. Germline CDR1 reads WSHSY; CDR2 reads SAAADI. The V gene lost 6 bases and the J gene lost 0 bases, with 5 bases spanning the gap. The CDR3 runs to 12 residues. CDR3 DNA sequence: TGCGCCAGCAGACGGAACCAAGAGACCCAGTACTTC. Protein: CASRRNQETQYF.

This chain joins TRBV30 and TRBJ1-6, with 7 bases lining up with TRBD1. V was pared by 3 bases and J by 3 bases, with 5 bases of the junction left unmatched. The CDR3 is 15 amino acids. Looked up from germline, CDR1 is GTSNPN and CDR2 is SVGIG (reference sequence). The CDR3 protein is CAWRGDSFYNSPLHF. The CDR3 DNA is TGTGCCTGGAGAGGGGACAGTTTCTATAATTCACCCCTCCACTTT.